This is a list of T cell receptor beta chains from one sample in a study of monozygotic twins with inflammatory bowel disease. TCRdb re-called the 5' RACE reads; every CDR3 protein appears as one record, without DNA. Its table lists roughly 200,000 distinct CDR3 sequences. Sequencing was done on a sample of blood. The receptor source for this set is a human donor with ulcerative colitis or Crohn's disease, or a healthy co-twin of an affected twin (not recorded which). Both conserved end residues are part of each CDR3. Each record gives: J gene, V gene, CDR3 length, CDR3 protein.

TRBJ2-7 TRBV20-1 13 CSARDRMGYEQYF
TRBJ1-4 TRBV3-1 13 CASSQGVRGGLFF
TRBJ2-3 TRBV5-1 17 CASSLAATAGSADTQYF
TRBJ2-7 TRBV12-3/TRBV12-4 13 CASSFSSAYEQYF
TRBJ2-6 TRBV18 17 CASHSGGASSGANVLTF
TRBJ1-2 TRBV29-1 12 CSDLPTGEGYTF
TRBJ2-2 TRBV4-2 17 CASSQDPPQVYTGELFF
TRBJ1-5 TRBV4-2 19 CASSQNFVGTVYSNQPQHF
TRBJ1-6 TRBV4-2 19 CASSQDTGGPSSYNSPLHF
TRBJ1-4 TRBV7-8 14 CASSSRTGAEKLFF
TRBJ2-1 TRBV9 16 CASSTNSGGTYNEQFF
TRBJ1-1 TRBV5-1 11 CASPRFTEAFF
TRBJ2-5 TRBV12-3/TRBV12-4 15 CASSGAGSLPETQYF
TRBJ1-5 TRBV18 15 CASSETGNGGQPQHF
TRBJ2-7 TRBV20-1 15 CSARDLGTGYYEQYF
TRBJ1-1 TRBV21-1 14 CASSKRPLNTEAFF
TRBJ2-5 TRBV4-2 15 CASSQGGAGEETQYF
TRBJ1-5 TRBV6-5 13 CASSSRAPWPQHF
TRBJ1-2 TRBV24-1 13 CATSEPTGAGYTF
TRBJ1-1 TRBV20-1 12 CSALQWSPEAFF
TRBJ2-7 TRBV3-1 15 CASSRRLAGDYEQYF
TRBJ2-7 TRBV20-1 12 CSARHPGYEQYF
TRBJ1-1 TRBV3-1 14 CASSPARINTEAFF
TRBJ2-5 TRBV20-1 13 CSARRGAWETQYF
TRBJ1-1 TRBV2 13 CASKLQGNTEAFF
TRBJ1-2 TRBV29-1 11 CSVSWSAGYTF
TRBJ1-4 TRBV11-1 18 CASSLPSAGQGRDEKLFF
TRBJ2-1 TRBV5-6 13 CASSLSRNNEQFF
TRBJ2-1 TRBV18 17 CASSSPYKSGGVGEQFF
TRBJ2-3 TRBV7-9 14 CASSLTVSTDTQYF
TRBJ2-7 TRBV5-1 14 CASSLGVGSYEQYF
TRBJ2-5 TRBV5-1 15 CASSLQGQGFETQYF
TRBJ2-2 TRBV2 12 CASSVGPGELFF
TRBJ1-2 TRBV27 15 CASSFLGTINYGYTF
TRBJ2-1 TRBV10-3 16 CAISESGLAGGNEQFF
TRBJ2-3 TRBV3-1 16 CASSPRSGGLTDTQYF
TRBJ1-3 TRBV20-1 14 CSAPLTPSGNTIYF
TRBJ2-7 TRBV15 12 CATSREGGEQYF
TRBJ1-1 TRBV6-6 13 CAAGGHLNTEAFF
TRBJ1-3 TRBV7-9 15 CASSLGWHSGNTIYF
TRBJ2-5 TRBV14 16 CASSQVVKPYQETQYF
TRBJ2-7 TRBV5-1 13 CASSPGVRGEQYF
TRBJ1-6 TRBV5-1 16 CASSPEGLQGYSPLHF
TRBJ2-6 TRBV9 16 CASSAPGQGGANVLTF
TRBJ1-4 TRBV7-9 13 CASSLDRNEKLFF
TRBJ2-4 TRBV5-1 14 CASSPQTDSGIQYF
TRBJ2-7 TRBV6-5 15 CASSYGGLSPYEQYF